This T cell receptor beta chain is drawn from a study of T cell changes during pregnancy in multiple sclerosis. The germline V and J ends were trimmed by 0 bases and 6 bases, with 14 bases remaining between them. CDR1 is SGDLS and CDR2 is YYNGEE in the germline V gene. The CDR3 covers 15 residues. TCRdb keeps only in-frame clones here, not all; method: immunoSEQ multiplex PCR. In the table there are 25,000 to 40,000 clones, about nine tenths of which are singletons. This TCR came from a female donor with multiple sclerosis, enrolled in a pregnancy study. The sequenced sample was CD8+ T cells from peripheral blood mononuclear cells, obtained in the third trimester of pregnancy. This chain links TRBV9 with TRBJ2-3; maybe TRBD2 (6 bases). The CDR3 sequence is CASSVGRLVGDTQYF. CDR3 nucleotides: TGTGCCAGCAGCGTAGGGCGACTAGTGGGGGATACGCAGTATTTT. The full variable domain, in which reference TRBV9 and TRBJ2-3 provide the parts outside the CDR3, is DSGVTQTPKHLITATGQRVTLRCSPRSGDLSVYWYQQSLDQGLQFLIQYYNGEERAKGNILERFSAQQFPDLHSELNLSSLELGDSALYFCASSVGRLVGDTQYFGPGTRLTVL.